These 25 T cell receptor beta chains were all obtained from the same sample, sequenced in a study of CD8 T cells in ankylosing spondylitis. Study outcomes and limitations: A TCR beta motif made of several highly homologous variants seemed typical of ankylosing spondylitis blood.

Via MiXCR, TCRdb re-called the 5' RACE reads, giving one row per CDR3 protein. The table records under 250,000 distinct CDR3 sequences, 5.5% to 7.5% of them present only once. These receptors are not linked to any known antigen. Sequenced material: blood, either unsorted or a sorted T cell fraction (not recorded which). The receptors originated from a male donor with ankylosing spondylitis.

This clonotype was found many times. The chain combines TRBV20-1 with TRBJ2-1; a possible D gene is TRBD1 (5 bases). Trimming removed 8 bases from V and 0 bases from J, with 14 bases in between. Per the germline V gene, CDR1 is DFQATT and CDR2 is SNEGSKA (reference sequence). The CDR3 is 14 amino acids. The CDR3 loop is CSPLDKSSYNEQFF. The DNA for the CDR3 is TGCAGTCCTTTGGACAAGAGCTCCTACAATGAGCAGTTCTTC.

The count of this clonotype is one. A single base separates this from a much larger clone, so it may be a read error. The chain is built from TRBV29-1 and TRBJ1-2; D perhaps matches TRBD1 (5 bases). V shed 0 bases and J shed 6 bases, with 11 bases lying between them. The CDR3 has 13 residues. Germline CDR1 and CDR2: SQVTM and ANQGSEA. For the CDR3, the DNA is TGCAGCGTTGAAGATGTACCGGGGGATGGCTACACCTTC. It specifies CSVEDVPGDGYTF. The whole variable domain, filled in from reference TRBV29-1 and TRBJ1-2, reads SAVISQKPSRDICQRGTSLTIQCQVDSQVTMMFWYRQQPGQSLTLIATANQGSEATYESGFVIDKFPISRPNLTFSTLTVSNMSPEDSSIYLCSVEDVPGDGYTFGSGTRLTVV.

The sample holds many counts of this clonotype. This chain connects TRBV18 to TRBJ2-6; a weak D match, TRBD2 (7 bases). CDR3 length: 17 residues. Trimming took 2 bases from V and 0 from J, leaving 11 bases between them. Looked up from germline, CDR1 is KGHSH and CDR2 is LQKENI. CDR3: CASSPAGAPSGANVLTF. The CDR3 coding sequence is TGTGCCAGCTCACCAGCGGGGGCCCCCTCTGGGGCCAACGTCCTGACTTTC.

This clonotype was picked up many times. The chain uses TRBV7-9 and TRBJ2-7, with 7 bases identical to TRBD1. The germline CDR1 and CDR2 sequences are SEHNR and FQNEAQ (reference sequence). The CDR3 totals 16 residues. V dropped 5 bases and J dropped 5; count of bases not matched to a gene: 15. The CDR3 nucleotides are TGTGCCAGCAGCCCCCCGACGACAGGGTTGGTGAACGAGCAGTACTTC. This gives the protein CASSPPTTGLVNEQYF.

This chain links TRBV12-3 or TRBV12-4 with TRBJ2-7, with TRBD1 identical over 12 bases. This CDR3 region has 14 residues. V gave up 4 bases and J gave up 5 bases; unmatched junction bases: 3. CDR3 sequence (DNA): TGTGCCAGCAGTTCGGGACAGGGGGCCGACGAGCAGTACTTC. Protein: CASSSGQGADEQYF.

This clonotype was seen repeatedly, ten times or more. V gene TRBV25-1 combines with J gene TRBJ2-3; D remains ambiguous. Germline V gene data show CDR1 as MGHDK and CDR2 as SYGVNS. This CDR3 comprises 12 residues. Trimming pared 6 bases from V and 2 bases from J, leaving 6 bases between. The CDR3 DNA sequence: TGTGCCAGCAGAGCTTTCACAGATACGCAGTATTTT. Its translation: CASRAFTDTQYF. The variable domain in full, with the rest retrieved from reference TRBV25-1 and TRBJ2-3, is EADIYQTPRYLVIGTGKKITLECSQTMGHDKMYWYQQDPGMELHLIHYSYGVNSTEKGDLSSESTVSRIRTEHFPLTLESARPSHTSQYLCASRAFTDTQYFGPGTRLTVL.

This clonotype came up many times. This sequence joins TRBV6-1 and TRBJ2-7; 7 nucleotides line up with TRBD1. Germline loops: CDR1 MNHNS, CDR2 SASEGT. Trimming at V came to 4 bases and at J to 0 bases, leaving 6 bases not matched to a gene. The CDR3 is 15 amino acids. The chain's CDR3 is CASSGGTASSYEQYF. As DNA, the CDR3 is TGTGCCAGCAGTGGAGGGACAGCGAGCTCCTACGAGCAGTACTTC.

On this clonotype: A much larger clone lies a single base off, so this may be a read error. The chain has TRBV27 and TRBJ1-2, with D maybe TRBD1 (5 bases). The germline V gene has CDR1 MNHEY and CDR2 SMNVEV (reference sequence). The CDR3 loop spans 13 amino acids. CDR3: CANSSGPHYGYTF. CDR3 nucleotides: TGTGCCAACAGTTCAGGGCCCCACTATGGCTACACCTTC.

V and J are TRBV10-1 and TRBJ1-5; a possible D gene is TRBD1 (5 bases). Trimming pared 9 bases from V and 3 bases from J, leaving 24 bases between. The germline CDR1 and CDR2 sequences are WNHNN and SYGVQD (reference sequence). This CDR3 contains 17 residues. DNA for the CDR3: TGCGCCAGTTTCCAGGGATCTCTGGTGTATAACAATCAGCCCCAGCATTTT. It translates to CASFQGSLVYNNQPQHF.

In its sample, this clonotype was seen many times. This sequence joins TRBV6-2 or TRBV6-3 and TRBJ2-1; D perhaps matches TRBD1 (8 bases). The V gene's germline CDR1 is MNHEY and CDR2 SVGEGT. The CDR3 length is 14 residues. V was trimmed by 7 bases and J by 6 bases, leaving 16 bases between them. In DNA form, the CDR3 reads TGTGCCAGCATCTGGGGGGGGACAGGCAATGAGCAGTTCTTC. Its translation is CASIWGGTGNEQFF.

At least ten counts were recorded for this clonotype. The rearrangement links TRBV6-2 or TRBV6-3 to TRBJ1-5; D remains unclear. The length of the CDR3 is 14 residues. The V and J ends lost 6 bases and 2 bases respectively, with 11 bases between them. Per germline, CDR1 MNHEY and CDR2 SVGEGT. In nucleotides, the CDR3 is TGTGCCAGCAGAGTAGGTGTGGGCAATCAGCCCCAGCATTTT. It encodes CASRVGVGNQPQHF.

This clonotype showed up many times. The genes are TRBV5-1 and TRBJ1-2; 8 bases are shared with TRBD1. The V segment lost 0 bases and the J segment 4 bases; nucleotides outside the gene matches: 5. CDR1 and CDR2 (germline): SGHRS, YFSETQ. This CDR3 region has 15 residues. Here the CDR3 DNA reads TGCGCCAGCAGCTTGGCCGGGACAGGATCCTATGGCTACACCTTC. It translates to CASSLAGTGSYGYTF.

The sample holds a few counts of this clonotype. This chain joins TRBV7-3 and TRBJ2-1, with TRBD2 identical over 9 bases. The CDR3 contains 15 residues. The V and J ends lost 5 bases and 6 bases, in that order; junction bases with no gene match: 8. CDR1 is SGHTA and CDR2 is FQGTGA in the germline V gene. CDR3 residues: CASSGPGTSFNEQFF. DNA for the CDR3: TGTGCCAGCAGCGGCCCCGGGACTAGCTTCAATGAGCAGTTCTTC.

This clonotype was observed a handful of times. CDR3 amino acids: CASSQRADRAYEQYF. The CDR3 nucleotides read TGCGCCAGCAGCCAGCGGGCTGATAGGGCCTACGAGCAGTACTTC. The chain uses TRBV4-3 and TRBJ2-7; D may be TRBD2 (5 bases). CDR3 length: 15 residues. Trimming stripped 3 bases from V and 2 bases from J, with 14 bases between. Germline V gene sequence: CDR1 LGHNA, CDR2 YSLEER.

The chain employs TRBV2 and TRBJ2-2, with D perhaps matching TRBD2 (6 bases). The V gene's germline CDR1 is SNHLY and CDR2 FYNNEI. The CDR3 is 17 amino acids. The V gene lost 2 bases and the J gene lost 3 bases, with 16 bases spanning the gap. Here the CDR3 reads CASSEMGPGVYTGELFF. CDR3 nucleotide sequence: TGTGCCAGCAGTGAAATGGGTCCGGGGGTGTACACCGGGGAGCTGTTTTTT. Filled out from reference TRBV2 and TRBJ2-2, the complete variable domain reads EPEVTQTPSHQVTQMGQEVILRCVPISNHLYFYWYRQILGQKVEFLVSFYNNEISEKSEIFDDQFSVERPDGSNFTLKIRSTKLEDSAMYFCASSEMGPGVYTGELFFGEGSRLTVL.

This clonotype was observed a handful of times. V usage is TRBV6-5 and J usage is TRBJ2-2; TRBD1 matches at 8 bases. Trimming at V came to 2 bases and at J to 2 bases, leaving 10 bases not matched to a gene. This CDR3 has 18 residues. Germline V gene sequence: CDR1 MNHEY, CDR2 SVGAGI. CDR3 protein: CASSYGTGQTFNTGELFF. CDR3 DNA sequence: TGTGCCAGCAGTTACGGGACAGGACAAACCTTTAACACCGGGGAGCTGTTTTTT.

This clonotype appeared many times. The genes are TRBV28 and TRBJ1-5; 10 nucleotides match TRBD1. Per the germline V gene, CDR1 is MDHEN and CDR2 is SYDVKM. Trimming removed 3 bases from V and 2 bases from J; junction bases left unmatched: 13. The CDR3 totals 19 residues. This chain's CDR3 is CASSFYRREGTGGNQPQHF. The DNA of the CDR3 is TGTGCCAGCAGTTTTTACCGACGGGAAGGGACAGGGGGCAATCAGCCCCAGCATTTT.

This clonotype has at least ten counts. CDR3 sequence (DNA): TGTGCCAGCAGCGTAGCTGGGCAGCGGCCTCCCAAAGACGGGGAGCTGTTTTTT. Its translation: CASSVAGQRPPKDGELFF. This sequence joins TRBV9 and TRBJ2-2, with a tentative D call TRBD2 (5 bases). V lost 0 bases to trimming and J lost 7 bases, with 22 bases between them. The length of the CDR3 is 18 residues. CDR1 and CDR2 (germline): SGDLS, YYNGEE.

This clonotype was observed a few times. The CDR3 reads CASSVDNMNTEAFF. Written as DNA, the CDR3 is TGTGCCAGCAGCGTAGACAACATGAACACTGAAGCTTTCTTT. This chain joins TRBV9 and TRBJ1-1; no firm D call. The V end was cut by 0 bases, the J end by 0 bases, with 6 bases between. The CDR3 has 14 amino acids. The germline V gene has CDR1 SGDLS and CDR2 YYNGEE. Looking up the rest from reference TRBV9 and TRBJ1-1 gives the full variable domain: DSGVTQTPKHLITATGQRVTLRCSPRSGDLSVYWYQQSLDQGLQFLIQYYNGEERAKGNILERFSAQQFPDLHSELNLSSLELGDSALYFCASSVDNMNTEAFFGQGTRLTVV.

V gene TRBV7-6 combines with J gene TRBJ1-1; TRBD1 might be the D (6 bases). Germline V gives CDR1 SGHVS, CDR2 FNYEAQ. Trimming left V 5 bases short and J 4 bases short, with 14 bases between. The CDR3 loop spans 14 amino acids. In nucleotides, the CDR3 is TGTGCCAGCAGCCCGGGACATTCAGGCACTGAAGCTTTCTTT. As protein: CASSPGHSGTEAFF.

This clonotype was detected ten times or more. V gene TRBV7-9 combines with J gene TRBJ2-1; D not certain. V gave up 2 bases and J gave up 6 bases, with 8 bases separating them. Germline lookup yields CDR1 SEHNR and CDR2 FQNEAQ (reference sequence). This CDR3 has 13 residues. For the CDR3, the DNA is TGTGCCAGCAGCTTAATTCGTTCCAATGAGCAGTTCTTC. It is translated as CASSLIRSNEQFF.

This clonotype was seen ten or more times. The CDR3 spells CSVEGRAEQFF. Written as DNA, the CDR3 is TGCAGCGTTGAAGGGAGGGCTGAGCAGTTCTTC. The chain is built from TRBV29-1 and TRBJ2-1; maybe TRBD2 (6 bases). V lost 1 base and J 9 bases, leaving 7 bases between the germline ends. Germline CDR1 SQVTM, CDR2 ANQGSEA. CDR3 length equals 11 residues.

This clonotype was detected ten times or more. The V gene is TRBV6-1, the J gene TRBJ1-1, with 12 bases matching TRBD1. This CDR3 has 16 residues. V shed 5 bases and J 4 bases; nucleotides not matched to a gene: 8. Germline values: CDR1 MNHNS, CDR2 SASEGT. As DNA, the CDR3 is TGTGCCAGCAGTCCCGGGACAGGGGGCTGGGGCACTGAAGCTTTCTTT. It encodes CASSPGTGGWGTEAFF.

V gene TRBV27 combines with J gene TRBJ2-7; D gene ambiguous. CDR1 is MNHEY and CDR2 is SMNVEV in the germline V gene (reference sequence). The CDR3 loop spans 14 amino acids. V was trimmed by 3 bases and J by 0 bases, leaving 9 bases between them. The CDR3 here is CASSFSLDSYEQYF. As DNA, the CDR3 is TGTGCCAGCAGTTTTTCCCTAGACTCCTACGAGCAGTACTTC.

Worth noting for this clonotype: Compared with germline, one end of the junction differs, possibly owing to a read error. The chain links TRBV12-3 or TRBV12-4 to TRBJ2-5, with 8 nucleotides matching TRBD1. The CDR3 length is 19 residues. Written as DNA, the CDR3 is TGTGCCATCAGTTCTTCCGGGACAGGTAGTATTCCACAACAAGAGACCCAGTACTTC. It specifies CAISSSGTGSIPQQETQYF.